This T cell receptor beta chain was identified in a study of cytomegalovirus exposure and HLA in healthy donors. Study conclusions and caveats: Earlier analysis found most TCR beta V segments productive about 87% or about 30% of the time.

A remark on this clone: Its antigen is currently unknown.

Germline assignment: CDR1 WSHSY and CDR2 SAAADI. V was shortened by 8 bases and J by 8 bases, with 18 bases between the two germline ends. The CDR3 runs to 13 residues. PCR was performed using 60 Vbeta and 13 Jbeta primers. Assay used: immunoSEQ multiplex PCR; TCRdb lists only in-frame clones, some missing. The table lists roughly 120,000 clones, about 8.6% of them singletons. The chain couples TRBV10-2 to TRBJ1-2; D not certain. The receptor comes from a middle-aged woman in good health and CMV-seropositive. Sequencing was done on a sample of PBMCs. The DNA for the CDR3 is TGCGCCAGCCACGGACCGCCCAGCGGGGGCTACACCTTC. This encodes CASHGPPSGGYTF.